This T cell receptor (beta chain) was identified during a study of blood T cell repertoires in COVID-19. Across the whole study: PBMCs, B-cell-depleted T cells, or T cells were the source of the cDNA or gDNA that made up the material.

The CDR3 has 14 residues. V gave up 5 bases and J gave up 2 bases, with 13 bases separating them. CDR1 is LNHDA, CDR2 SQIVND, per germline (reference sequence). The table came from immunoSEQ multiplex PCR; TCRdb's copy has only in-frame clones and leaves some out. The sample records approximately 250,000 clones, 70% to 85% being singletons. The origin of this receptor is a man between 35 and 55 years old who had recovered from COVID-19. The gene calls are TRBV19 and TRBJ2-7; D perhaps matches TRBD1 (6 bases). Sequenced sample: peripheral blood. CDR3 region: CASSQQGYTYEQYF. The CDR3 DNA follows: TGTGCCAGTAGTCAGCAGGGGTACACCTACGAGCAGTACTTC. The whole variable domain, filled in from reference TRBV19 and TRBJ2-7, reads DGGITQSPKYLFRKEGQNVTLSCEQNLNHDAMYWYRQDPGQGLRLIYYSQIVNDFQKGDIAEGYSVSREKKESFPLTVTSAQKNPTAFYLCASSQQGYTYEQYFGPGTRLTVT.